This T cell receptor (beta chain) came from a study of CD8 T cells in Susac syndrome. As for this clonotype: The antigen remains unidentified.

From blood CD8+ and CD4+ T cells, TCR beta sequences were generated. The RNA, about 0.45 to 1 ug, was put through reverse transcription using random hexamers. Amplification of TCR beta CDR3 used immunoSEQ multiplex PCR across 54 Vbeta and 13 Jbeta. TCRdb analysed the immunoSEQ multiplex PCR reads with MiXCR anew, one entry per CDR3 protein. The data show 100,000 to 150,000 distinct CDR3 sequences, around 94% seen once. Germline lookup yields CDR1 MNHEY and CDR2 SVGAGI. This CDR3 comprises 12 residues. V was shortened by 2 bases and J by 6 bases, with 6 bases between the two germline ends. Study conclusions and caveats: Susac-specific public clones numbered around 16 in total CD8+ repertoires (and five in CD8+ TEMRA repertoires).

The chain employs TRBV6-5 and TRBJ2-3; D not certain. Source material: CD8+ T cells from PBMCs. This TCR derives from a human donor with Susac syndrome. Here the CDR3 reads CASSYPGDTQYF. As DNA, the CDR3 is TGTGCCAGCAGTTACCCCGGGGATACGCAGTATTTT.